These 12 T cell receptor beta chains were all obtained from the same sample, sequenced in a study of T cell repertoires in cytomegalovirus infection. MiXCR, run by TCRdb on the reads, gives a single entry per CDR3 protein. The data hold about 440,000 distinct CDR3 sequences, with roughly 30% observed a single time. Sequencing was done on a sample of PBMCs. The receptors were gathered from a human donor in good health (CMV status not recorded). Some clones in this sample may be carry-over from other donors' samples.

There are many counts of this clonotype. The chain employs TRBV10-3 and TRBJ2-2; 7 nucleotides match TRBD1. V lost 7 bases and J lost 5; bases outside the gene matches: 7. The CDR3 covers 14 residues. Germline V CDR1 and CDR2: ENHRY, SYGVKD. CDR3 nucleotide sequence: TGTGCCATCACGGGACAGACTGGGACCGGGGAGCTGTTTTTT. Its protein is CAITGQTGTGELFF.

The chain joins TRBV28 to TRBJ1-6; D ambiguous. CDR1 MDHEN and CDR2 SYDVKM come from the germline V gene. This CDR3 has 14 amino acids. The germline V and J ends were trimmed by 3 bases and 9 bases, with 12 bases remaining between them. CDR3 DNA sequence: TGTGCCAGCAGTTTTAGGTCCCGGAGTTCACCCCTCCACTTT. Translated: CASSFRSRSSPLHF. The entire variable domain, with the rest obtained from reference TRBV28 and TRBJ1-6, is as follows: DVKVTQSSRYLVKRTGEKVFLECVQDMDHENMFWYRQDPGLGLRLIYFSYDVKMKEKGDIPEGYSVSREKKERFSLILESASTNQTSMYLCASSFRSRSSPLHFGNGTRLTVT.

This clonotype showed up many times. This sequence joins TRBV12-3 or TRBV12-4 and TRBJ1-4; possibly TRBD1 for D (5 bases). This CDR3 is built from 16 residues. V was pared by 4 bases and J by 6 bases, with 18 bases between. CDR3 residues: CASSSLPGGEYEKLFF. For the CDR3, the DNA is TGTGCCAGCAGTTCCCTGCCGGGGGGGGAATATGAAAAACTGTTTTTT.

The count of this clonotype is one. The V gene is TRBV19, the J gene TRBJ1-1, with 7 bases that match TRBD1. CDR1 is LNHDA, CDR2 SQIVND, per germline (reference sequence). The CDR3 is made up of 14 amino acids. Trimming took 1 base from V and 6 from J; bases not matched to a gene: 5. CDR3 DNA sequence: TGTGCCAGTAGTATAGCGACAGGGAGGGCTGAAGCTTTCTTT. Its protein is CASSIATGRAEAFF.

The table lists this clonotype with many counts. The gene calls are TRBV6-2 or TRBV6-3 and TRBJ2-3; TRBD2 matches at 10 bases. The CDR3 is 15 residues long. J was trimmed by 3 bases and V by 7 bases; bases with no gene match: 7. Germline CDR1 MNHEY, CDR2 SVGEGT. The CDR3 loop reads CASTKLAGTTDTQYF. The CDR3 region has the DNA TGTGCCAGCACCAAACTAGCGGGGACTACAGATACGCAGTATTTT.

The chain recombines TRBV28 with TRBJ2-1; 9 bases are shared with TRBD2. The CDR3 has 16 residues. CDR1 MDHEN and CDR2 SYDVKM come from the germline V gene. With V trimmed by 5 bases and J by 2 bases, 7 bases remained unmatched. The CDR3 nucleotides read TGTGCCAGCAGTATCACACTAGCGGGCACCTACAATGAGCAGTTCTTC. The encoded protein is CASSITLAGTYNEQFF.

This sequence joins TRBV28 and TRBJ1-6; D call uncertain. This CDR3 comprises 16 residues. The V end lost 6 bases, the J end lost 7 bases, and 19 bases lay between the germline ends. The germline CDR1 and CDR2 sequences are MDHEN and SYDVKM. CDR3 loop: CASRGSSGHGNSPLHF. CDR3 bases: TGTGCCAGCAGGGGGTCATCCGGGCATGGGAATTCACCCCTCCACTTT.

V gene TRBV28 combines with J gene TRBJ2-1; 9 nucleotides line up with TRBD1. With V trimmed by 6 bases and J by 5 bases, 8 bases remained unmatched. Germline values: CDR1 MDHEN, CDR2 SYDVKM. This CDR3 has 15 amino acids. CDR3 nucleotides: TGTGCCAGCAGGCACCACAGGGGGCCAAACAATGAGCAGTTCTTC. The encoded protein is CASRHHRGPNNEQFF.

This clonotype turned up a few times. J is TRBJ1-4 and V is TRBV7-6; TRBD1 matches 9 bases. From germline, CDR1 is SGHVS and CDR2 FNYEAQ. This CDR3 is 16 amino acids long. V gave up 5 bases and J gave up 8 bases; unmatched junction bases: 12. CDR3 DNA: TGTGCCAGCAGCCTCCGACAGGGGGTCCTGGGGGAAAAACTGTTTTTT. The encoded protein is CASSLRQGVLGEKLFF.

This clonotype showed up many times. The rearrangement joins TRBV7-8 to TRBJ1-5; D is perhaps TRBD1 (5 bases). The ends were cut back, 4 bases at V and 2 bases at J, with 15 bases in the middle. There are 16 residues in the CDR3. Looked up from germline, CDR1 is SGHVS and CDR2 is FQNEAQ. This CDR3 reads CASSSLTGVRNQPQHF. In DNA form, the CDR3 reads TGTGCCAGCAGCTCACTCACGGGGGTCCGCAATCAGCCCCAGCATTTT.

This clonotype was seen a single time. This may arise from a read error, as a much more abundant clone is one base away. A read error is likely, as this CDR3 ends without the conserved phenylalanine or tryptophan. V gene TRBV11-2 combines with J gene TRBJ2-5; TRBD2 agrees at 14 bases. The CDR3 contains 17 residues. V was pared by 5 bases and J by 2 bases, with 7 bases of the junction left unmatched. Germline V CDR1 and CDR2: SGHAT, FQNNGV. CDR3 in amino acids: CASSRRGTSGGQETQYL. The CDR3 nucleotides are TGTGCCAGCAGCCGCCGGGGGACTAGCGGGGGACAAGAGACCCAGTACTTA.

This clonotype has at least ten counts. The CDR3 DNA is TGTGCCAGTAGTATAGCTGGGAGGAACACTGAAGCTTTCTTT. It yields the protein CASSIAGRNTEAFF. The chain links TRBV19 to TRBJ1-1; D call uncertain. This CDR3 region has 14 residues. With 1 base removed from V and 1 base from J, the gap between germline ends came to 7 bases. From germline, CDR1 is LNHDA and CDR2 SQIVND (reference sequence).